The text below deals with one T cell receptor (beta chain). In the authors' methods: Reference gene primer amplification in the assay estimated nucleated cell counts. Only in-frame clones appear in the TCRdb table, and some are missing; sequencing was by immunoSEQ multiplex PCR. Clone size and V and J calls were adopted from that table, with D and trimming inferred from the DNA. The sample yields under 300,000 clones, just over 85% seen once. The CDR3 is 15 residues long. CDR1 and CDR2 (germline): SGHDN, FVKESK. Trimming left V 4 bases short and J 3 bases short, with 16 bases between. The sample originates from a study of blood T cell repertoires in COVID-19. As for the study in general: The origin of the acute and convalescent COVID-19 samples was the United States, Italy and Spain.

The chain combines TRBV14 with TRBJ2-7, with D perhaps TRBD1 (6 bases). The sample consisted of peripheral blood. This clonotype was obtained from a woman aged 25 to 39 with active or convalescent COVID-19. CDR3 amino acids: CASSPWTGTSYEQYF. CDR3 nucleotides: TGTGCCAGCAGCCCCTGGACCGGGACAAGCTACGAGCAGTACTTC.